These 15 T cell receptor beta chains were sequenced from one sample in a study of blood T cell repertoires in COVID-19. Sequencing was performed with immunoSEQ multiplex PCR; in TCRdb, only in-frame clones are kept and a portion is missing. The sample lists hundreds of thousands of clones, around 90% seen once, with approximately 3% in the top ten. Sequenced material: peripheral blood. The receptors were sampled from a woman aged 25 to 39 with COVID-19, enrolled during active disease.

The genes are TRBV2 and TRBJ1-4, with D possibly being TRBD1 (5 bases). The CDR3 extends over 15 amino acids. The germline CDR1 and CDR2 sequences are SNHLY and FYNNEI. Deletions cut 6 bases from V and 8 bases from J, with 19 bases between. CDR3 sequence reads: CASSQNRPPREKLFF. Written as DNA, the CDR3 is TGTGCCAGCAGCCAAAACAGGCCGCCCCGCGAAAAACTGTTTTTT. Filled out from reference TRBV2 and TRBJ1-4, the complete variable domain reads EPEVTQTPSHQVTQMGQEVILRCVPISNHLYFYWYRQILGQKVEFLVSFYNNEISEKSEIFDDQFSVERPDGSNFTLKIRSTKLEDSAMYFCASSQNRPPREKLFFGSGTQLSVL.

The chain carries TRBV11-3 and TRBJ1-1; D is uncertain. CDR3 length: 12 residues. V was clipped by 0 bases and J by 11 bases, with 10 bases between them. Germline V gene data show CDR1 as SGHNT and CDR2 as YENEEA. The CDR3 sequence: CASSLDRREAFF. CDR3 sequence (DNA): TGTGCCAGCAGCTTAGATCGAAGGGAGGCTTTCTTT.

The rearrangement links TRBV5-6 to TRBJ2-7; no definite D call. The ends were cut back, 0 bases at V and 2 bases at J, with 9 bases in the middle. The length of the CDR3 is 14 residues. Germline CDR1 reads SGHDT; CDR2 reads YYEEEE. CDR3 DNA sequence: TGTGCCAGCAGCTTGGGCACAACCCCCTACGAGCAGTACTTC. Protein product: CASSLGTTPYEQYF. Filled out from reference TRBV5-6 and TRBJ2-7, the complete variable domain reads DAGVTQSPTHLIKTRGQQVTLRCSPKSGHDTVSWYQQALGQGPQFIFQYYEEEERQRGNFPDRFSGHQFPNYSSELNVNALLLGDSALYLCASSLGTTPYEQYFGPGTRLTVT.

The rearrangement uses TRBV6-7 and TRBJ1-3, with D perhaps TRBD1 (5 bases). TRBV6-7 is designated an ORF whose function remains uncertain. The CDR3 has 20 residues. The germline V and J ends were trimmed by 2 bases and 0 bases, with 23 bases remaining between them. Here the CDR3 DNA reads TGTGCCAGCAGTTACGTAGCGGGGACCCGGCCCTCAGGCTCTGGAAACACCATATATTTT. Its translation is CASSYVAGTRPSGSGNTIYF.

The chain carries TRBV6-5 and TRBJ2-7; D may be TRBD2 (5 bases). Germline values: CDR1 MNHEY, CDR2 SVGAGI. The V gene lost 2 bases and the J gene lost 5 bases, with 10 bases spanning the gap. This CDR3 is 13 amino acids long. The DNA of the CDR3 is TGTGCCAGCAGTTACGTGGCGGGCCACGAGCAGTACTTC. It translates to CASSYVAGHEQYF.

The chain joins TRBV6-6 to TRBJ2-7, with 9 bases matching TRBD1. The length of the CDR3 is 16 residues. Per the germline V gene, CDR1 is MNHNY and CDR2 is SVGAGI (reference sequence). J gave up 0 bases and V 0 bases, and 3 bases lay outside the gene matches. This CDR3 is CASSYSGTGSSYEQYV. In DNA, the CDR3 is TGTGCCAGCAGTTACTCCGGGACAGGGAGCTCCTACGAGCAGTACGTC.

A single count supports this clone. The V gene is TRBV6-5, the J gene TRBJ2-1, with 9 positions matching TRBD1. With V trimmed by 7 bases and J by 2 bases, 6 bases remained unmatched. Per germline, CDR1 MNHEY and CDR2 SVGAGI. The CDR3 loop spans 15 amino acids. The CDR3 protein is CASKKTGGTYNEQFF. As DNA, the CDR3 is TGTGCCAGCAAGAAAACAGGGGGCACCTACAATGAGCAGTTCTTC.

This clone was counted once. This sequence joins TRBV6-2 or TRBV6-3 and TRBJ1-2; D may be TRBD1 (5 bases). The CDR3 contains 15 residues. V gave up 2 bases and J gave up 2 bases, with 12 bases separating them. From germline, CDR1 is MNHEY and CDR2 SVGEGT. CDR3 loop: CASSYPPGENYGYTF. CDR3 coding DNA: TGTGCCAGCAGTTACCCCCCGGGGGAAAACTATGGCTACACCTTC.

This chain links TRBV13 with TRBJ2-1, with TRBD2 matching 10 bases. This CDR3 has 15 residues. Germline V lookup: CDR1 PRHDT, CDR2 FYEKMQ (reference sequence). Trimming at V came to 3 bases and at J to 9 bases, leaving 8 bases not matched to a gene. CDR3 sequence: CASSFGLAGDGEQFF. For the CDR3, the DNA is TGTGCCAGCAGCTTCGGGCTAGCGGGAGATGGTGAGCAGTTCTTC.

The rearrangement uses TRBV15 and TRBJ2-7; D possibly corresponds to TRBD2 (6 bases). The V gene's germline CDR1 is LNHNV and CDR2 YYDKDF (reference sequence). The V end was cut by 0 bases, the J end by 5 bases, with 14 bases between. The CDR3 is made up of 15 amino acids. In nucleotides, the CDR3 is TGTGCCACCAGCAGAGAAGAGGGTCGCGGGAACGAGCAGTACTTC. This translates into CATSREEGRGNEQYF.

The V and J genes are TRBV30 and TRBJ2-1, with 12 bases aligning to TRBD2. The CDR3 totals 14 residues. Germline CDR1 and CDR2: GTSNPN and SVGIG (reference sequence). The junction had 3 bases not matched to a gene; V was cut back by 0 bases and J by 9 bases. CDR3 sequence reads: CAWSVQGLAGEQFF. The DNA for the CDR3 is TGTGCCTGGAGTGTACAGGGACTAGCGGGTGAGCAGTTCTTC.

This chain links TRBV5-1 with TRBJ2-2; 8 bases are a match to TRBD2. The CDR3 length is 14 residues. V dropped 6 bases and J dropped 4; count of bases not matched to a gene: 5. Germline CDR1 reads SGHRS; CDR2 reads YFSETQ. The CDR3 region has the DNA TGCGCCAGCACGGCGCTAGCGGGCACCGGGGAGCTGTTTTTT. It encodes CASTALAGTGELFF.

The chain carries TRBV6-5 and TRBJ1-1; D gene uncertain. Germline V lookup: CDR1 MNHEY, CDR2 SVGAGI. The ends were cut back, 2 bases at V and 1 base at J, with 11 bases in the middle. This CDR3 is built from 15 residues. The CDR3 region is CASSYGPYENTEAFF. The CDR3 DNA sequence: TGTGCCAGCAGTTACGGGCCCTACGAGAACACTGAAGCTTTCTTT.

The chain uses TRBV30 and TRBJ2-1; 9 bases match TRBD2. The CDR3 has 14 amino acids. Losses at the gene ends were 2 bases for V and 5 bases for J; bases not matched to a gene: 4. Germline values: CDR1 GTSNPN, CDR2 SVGIG (reference sequence). CDR3 DNA sequence: TGTGCCTGGAGTCCAGGACTAGCGAACAATGAGCAGTTCTTC. Translating it yields CAWSPGLANNEQFF.

The chain is built from TRBV19 and TRBJ1-4; TRBD1 is a possible D gene (5 bases). The CDR3 covers 16 residues. Trimming took 4 bases from V and 0 from J, leaving 12 bases between them. In germline, CDR1 is LNHDA, CDR2 SQIVND (reference sequence). In DNA, the CDR3 is TGTGCCAGTAGTAAACCTCAGGGTACAACTAATGAAAAACTGTTTTTT. As protein: CASSKPQGTTNEKLFF.